These 9 T cell receptor beta chains were all obtained from the same sample, sequenced in a study of cytotoxic CD8 clonotypes in ibrutinib-treated CLL. Assay used: immunoSEQ multiplex PCR; TCRdb lists only in-frame clones, some missing. The sample shows 110,000 to 150,000 clones, 75% to 80% of them seen only once. The specimen comprised PBMCs, sampled after 24 months of ibrutinib treatment. Receptors were obtained from a human donor with chronic lymphocytic leukemia.

The genes are TRBV7-9 and TRBJ2-1; the D gene could be TRBD1 or TRBD2 (6 bases each). CDR3 length: 17 amino acids. Trimming took off 5 bases at V and 2 bases at J, with 19 bases between the two ends. Germline V gives CDR1 SEHNR, CDR2 FQNEAQ (reference sequence). The CDR3 here is CASSLTWGDTAYNEQFF. The CDR3 DNA reads as TGTGCCAGCAGCCTAACCTGGGGGGACACAGCCTACAATGAGCAGTTCTTC.

The chain uses TRBV30 and TRBJ1-4, with D perhaps TRBD1 (5 bases). The CDR3 is made up of 14 amino acids. Germline V lookup: CDR1 GTSNPN, CDR2 SVGIG (reference sequence). The V end was cut by 2 bases, the J end by 0 bases, with 7 bases between. Written as DNA, the CDR3 is TGTGCCTGGAGTATGACAGCAACTAATGAAAAACTGTTTTTT. This codes for CAWSMTATNEKLFF.

This sequence joins TRBV30 and TRBJ1-2, with D uncertain. Trimming removed 0 bases from V and 2 bases from J, with 1 base in between. The CDR3 runs 11 residues. The germline CDR1 and CDR2 sequences are GTSNPN and SVGIG (reference sequence). The CDR3 loop is CAWSVNYGYTF. The CDR3 DNA sequence: TGTGCCTGGAGTGTCAACTATGGCTACACCTTC. The full variable domain, rest sourced from reference TRBV30 and TRBJ1-2, is SQTIHQWPATLVQPVGSPLSLECTVEGTSNPNLYWYRQAAGRGLQLLFYSVGIGQISSEVPQNLSASRPQDRQFILSSKKLLLSDSGFYLCAWSVNYGYTFGSGTRLTVV.

This chain joins TRBV7-8 and TRBJ1-4, with D unresolved. The CDR3 totals 15 residues. V lost 1 base and J 4 bases, leaving 10 bases between the germline ends. Germline lookup yields CDR1 SGHVS and CDR2 FQNEAQ. DNA of the CDR3: TGTGCCAGCAGCTTAGGGGGATCGGTTAATGAAAAACTGTTTTTT. Translating it yields CASSLGGSVNEKLFF.

The chain carries TRBV30 and TRBJ1-5; D not resolved. This CDR3 has 14 residues. Deletions cut 3 bases from V and 7 bases from J, with 16 bases between. Germline V CDR1 and CDR2: GTSNPN, SVGIG (reference sequence). The DNA for the CDR3 is TGTGCCTGGAGCCCAGCCCAGAATCGGCAGCCCCAGCATTTT. Encoded protein: CAWSPAQNRQPQHF.

The chain is built from TRBV5-1 and TRBJ2-5; TRBD2 is a possible D gene (6 bases). Germline assignment: CDR1 SGHRS and CDR2 YFSETQ. V lost 3 bases and J lost 5, with 17 bases in between. The CDR3 runs to 15 residues. DNA for the CDR3: TGCGCCAGCAGCTGGCGGGGTTACTCTGAGGAGACCCAGTACTTC. Its translation is CASSWRGYSEETQYF.

J is TRBJ2-5 and V is TRBV5-1; 12 bases align to TRBD1. This CDR3 region has 16 residues. Per germline, CDR1 SGHRS and CDR2 YFSETQ. The V and J ends lost 0 bases and 5 bases, in that order; junction bases with no gene match: 5. DNA of the CDR3: TGCGCCAGCAGCTTGGGGGACAGGGGGCGTAGGGAGACCCAGTACTTC. Its protein product is CASSLGDRGRRETQYF. The entire variable domain, with the rest obtained from reference TRBV5-1 and TRBJ2-5, is as follows: KAGVTQTPRYLIKTRGQQVTLSCSPISGHRSVSWYQQTPGQGLQFLFEYFSETQRNKGNFPGRFSGRQFSNSRSEMNVSTLELGDSALYLCASSLGDRGRRETQYFGPGTRLLVL.

This rearrangement joins TRBV29-1 to TRBJ2-1; TRBD2 agrees at 8 bases. V shed 4 bases and J 7 bases; nucleotides not matched to a gene: 3. Germline V gene sequence: CDR1 SQVTM, CDR2 ANQGSEA. The CDR3 has 12 amino acids. CDR3 DNA sequence: TGCAGCGTTGTGGCTAGCGGGAATGAGCAGTTCTTC. Amino acid sequence: CSVVASGNEQFF.

This rearrangement joins TRBV29-1 to TRBJ2-1, with 9 bases that match TRBD2. Germline CDR1 SQVTM, CDR2 ANQGSEA. The J segment lost 5 bases and the V segment lost 7 bases, leaving 15 bases of the junction unmatched. The CDR3 is 16 residues long. CDR3 amino acids: CSAPGRGSGGHNEQFF. DNA for the CDR3: TGCAGCGCCCCGGGCCGAGGGAGCGGGGGGCACAATGAGCAGTTCTTC.